These 6 T cell receptor beta chains were sequenced from one sample in a study of blood T cell repertoires in COVID-19 (dated by TCRdb to 2020 to 2022). The method behind the library was the immunoSEQ multiplex PCR assay. As stored in TCRdb, this immuneACCESS dataset retains in-frame rearrangements with V and J assigned. A fraction of the clones does not appear; measured against another copy, unresolved V genes explain less than half of the discrepancy, and the remainder lacks a known reason. This sample lists about 37,000 clones; 89% were detected once. Around 5.7% of the sample is in the top ten clones. Sequenced input: peripheral blood. Every receptor here comes from a human donor in a cohort sampled during active COVID-19.

The chain couples TRBV10-3 to TRBJ1-5; D is unclear. The CDR3 consists of 14 residues. Trimming cost V 4 bases and J 0 bases, with 7 bases left between them. Looked up from germline, CDR1 is ENHRY and CDR2 is SYGVKD. CDR3 protein: CAISASVSNQPQHF. For the CDR3, the DNA is TGTGCCATCAGTGCCAGTGTTAGCAATCAGCCCCAGCATTTT.

The chain recombines TRBV24-1 with TRBJ2-1; 7 nucleotides agree with TRBD1. J lost 4 bases, V lost 4 bases, and 18 bases had no gene match. The CDR3 loop spans 19 amino acids. Germline V CDR1 and CDR2: KGHDR, SFDVKD. The chain's CDR3 is CATSDSANRLGTVYNEQFF. The CDR3 DNA reads TGTGCCACCAGTGACTCTGCGAACCGCCTCGGGACAGTTTACAATGAGCAGTTCTTC.

This chain links TRBV6-2 or TRBV6-3 with TRBJ2-7, with 9 bases fitting TRBD2. This CDR3 is built from 14 residues. CDR1 is MNHEY and CDR2 is SVGEGT in the germline V gene. V trimming: 5 bases; J trimming: 2 bases; junction bases outside the gene matches: 4. The CDR3 nucleotides read TGTGCCAGCAGTCGTAGCGGGAGCACCTACGAGCAGTACTTC. Its translation: CASSRSGSTYEQYF.

This chain joins TRBV4-3 and TRBJ2-7, with D possibly matching TRBD1 (5 bases). The CDR3 totals 17 residues. The V and J ends lost 0 bases and 5 bases respectively, with 20 bases between them. Germline V gene data show CDR1 as LGHNA and CDR2 as YSLEER. The CDR3, as DNA: TGCGCCAGCAGCCAAGATCCCGGGTACAGGATATATGACGAGCAGTACTTC. Amino acid sequence: CASSQDPGYRIYDEQYF.

The chain employs TRBV27 and TRBJ1-5; 7 bases align to TRBD1. The germline V gene has CDR1 MNHEY and CDR2 SMNVEV (reference sequence). CDR3 length: 14 amino acids. V was pared by 3 bases and J by 5 bases, with 4 bases of the junction left unmatched. This CDR3 reads CASSFDRAHQPQHF. As DNA, the CDR3 is TGTGCCAGCAGTTTTGACAGGGCCCATCAGCCCCAGCATTTT.

The chain is built from TRBV28 and TRBJ2-3; weak D call: TRBD2 (5 bases). In germline, CDR1 is MDHEN, CDR2 SYDVKM. The CDR3 sequence is 12 residues long. Trimming took off 6 bases at V and 8 bases at J, with 12 bases between the two ends. The CDR3 sequence: CASSLLGVTQYF. CDR3 nucleotide sequence: TGTGCCAGCAGCCTCCTCGGGGTTACGCAGTATTTT.